This TCR beta chain was sequenced for a study of OX40 agonist ivuxolimab in advanced cancers. Assay: immunoSEQ multiplex PCR; the TCRdb copy retains only in-frame clones and omits some. In the table there are about 18,000 clones, about 80% of which are singletons. V lost 0 bases, J lost 2 bases, and 4 bases lay in between. The CDR3 length is 13 residues. Germline V gives CDR1 SGHTA, CDR2 FQGNSA. The sequence was obtained from an adult with an advanced solid tumor such as melanoma, head and neck, liver or kidney cancer. The J gene is TRBJ1-2, the V gene TRBV7-2; D gene uncertain. The sequencing here drew on CD4+ or CD8+ T cells sorted from blood, taken in a trial of the OX40 agonist ivuxolimab. Here the CDR3 DNA reads TGTGCCAGCAGCTTAGCAGGGAACTATGGCTACACCTTC. Translating gives CASSLAGNYGYTF.